The 17 T cell receptor beta chains presented below share a single source sample, sequenced in a study of T cell changes during pregnancy in multiple sclerosis. Sequencing was performed with immunoSEQ multiplex PCR; in TCRdb, only in-frame clones are kept and a portion is missing. The sample lists 30,000 to 40,000 clones, approximately 90% seen once, with 5.5% to 7.5% in the top ten. Sequenced here: CD8+ T cells from peripheral blood mononuclear cells, sampled in the third trimester of pregnancy. The receptor set was obtained from a female donor with multiple sclerosis, enrolled in a pregnancy study.

This clone was detected only once. The gene calls are TRBV4-3 and TRBJ1-3; no clear D gene. V was clipped by 1 base and J by 0 bases, with 7 bases between them. The CDR3 extends over 15 amino acids. Germline-derived CDR1 and CDR2 are LGHNA and YSLEER. In DNA, the CDR3 is TGCGCCAGCAGCCAAGTGGTCGGCTCTGGAAACACCATATATTTT. Amino acids: CASSQVVGSGNTIYF.

The chain couples TRBV19 to TRBJ2-3; D possibly corresponds to TRBD2 (6 bases). V was clipped by 5 bases and J by 2 bases, with 17 bases between them. The V gene's germline CDR1 is LNHDA and CDR2 SQIVND (reference sequence). The CDR3 loop spans 16 amino acids. Written as DNA, the CDR3 is TGTGCCAGTAGTCTTGGAGGGACTGGGACCACAGATACGCAGTATTTT. As protein: CASSLGGTGTTDTQYF.

This clone was seen a few times. The chain uses TRBV18 and TRBJ2-1; TRBD2 is a possible D gene (5 bases). CDR1 and CDR2 from the germline V gene are KGHSH and LQKENI. V lost 0 bases and J 2 bases, leaving 11 bases between the germline ends. The CDR3 contains 16 residues. The CDR3 coding sequence is TGTGCCAGCTCACCACCGGAACGGGGTCCCTACAATGAGCAGTTCTTC. It is translated as CASSPPERGPYNEQFF.

This sequence joins TRBV19 and TRBJ1-5, with D maybe TRBD1 (6 bases). Trimming stripped 7 bases from V and 3 bases from J, with 13 bases between. Germline-derived CDR1 and CDR2 are LNHDA and SQIVND (reference sequence). The CDR3 loop spans 14 amino acids. In nucleotides, the CDR3 is TGTGCCAGTATCGGGGACAAAATCAATCAGCCCCAGCATTTT. Protein product: CASIGDKINQPQHF.

The chain carries TRBV6-4 and TRBJ2-1, with 9 bases aligning to TRBD1. The CDR3 extends over 14 amino acids. V dropped 3 bases and J dropped 9; count of bases not matched to a gene: 6. Germline lookup yields CDR1 MRHNA and CDR2 SNTAGT. The CDR3 nucleotides read TGTGCCAGCAGTGAGGGGGACAGGGTTGGTGAGCAGTTCTTC. Its protein product is CASSEGDRVGEQFF.

The chain employs TRBV13 and TRBJ2-7, with D tentatively TRBD1 (6 bases). The CDR3 sequence is 15 residues long. Trimming removed 5 bases from V and 0 bases from J, with 14 bases in between. Germline lookup yields CDR1 PRHDT and CDR2 FYEKMQ (reference sequence). The CDR3 loop reads CASSERQENSYEQYF. The CDR3 bases are TGTGCCAGCAGCGAGAGACAGGAGAACTCCTACGAGCAGTACTTC. Full variable domain (rest looked up from reference TRBV13 and TRBJ2-7): AAGVIQSPRHLIKEKRETATLKCYPIPRHDTVYWYQQGPGQDPQFLISFYEKMQSDKGSIPDRFSAQQFSDYHSELNMSSLELGDSALYFCASSERQENSYEQYFGPGTRLTVT.

This chain links TRBV4-1 with TRBJ1-5, with 8 bases that match TRBD1. V gave up 1 base and J gave up 9 bases; unmatched junction bases: 8. The V gene's germline CDR1 is MGHRA and CDR2 YSYEKL. The CDR3 has 15 residues. CDR3 coding DNA: TGCGCCAGCAGCCAAGGGACAGGGACGGTCAGGCCCCAGCATTTT. Protein product: CASSQGTGTVRPQHF.

The CDR3 DNA is TGTGCCAGCAGCTTGGGACAGCCAAATGAAAAACTGTTTTTT. It codes for CASSLGQPNEKLFF. This chain uses TRBV5-6 with TRBJ1-4, with a weak D call TRBD1 (5 bases). CDR1 and CDR2 from the germline V gene are SGHDT and YYEEEE. Trimming shortened V by 0 bases and J by 5 bases, and 8 bases separated the two germline ends. This CDR3 has 14 amino acids.

The rearrangement joins TRBV29-1 to TRBJ2-7; maybe TRBD2 (6 bases). CDR3 length equals 10 residues. Looked up from germline, CDR1 is SQVTM and CDR2 is ANQGSEA. V was pared by 7 bases and J by 3 bases, with 7 bases between. CDR3 protein: CSAGDYEQYF. For the CDR3, the DNA is TGCAGCGCGGGGGACTACGAGCAGTACTTC.

The V and J genes are TRBV7-8 and TRBJ2-7; D remains ambiguous. The CDR3 consists of 15 residues. Germline CDR1 and CDR2: SGHVS and FQNEAQ. Trimming cost V 5 bases and J 4 bases, with 18 bases left between them. The CDR3 DNA reads as TGTGCCAGCAGCAACCCCCCCGCAGTGCAATACGAGCAGTACTTC. It encodes CASSNPPAVQYEQYF.

This chain joins TRBV9 and TRBJ1-1; the D is unclear. The CDR3 contains 14 residues. The V end was cut by 4 bases, the J end by 0 bases, with 10 bases between. CDR1 and CDR2 (germline): SGDLS, YYNGEE. CDR3 sequence: CASSPRVVNTEAFF. The CDR3 DNA follows: TGTGCCAGCAGCCCCCGGGTGGTGAACACTGAAGCTTTCTTT.

This CDR3 reads CASSQASDREQFF. The CDR3 DNA reads as TGTGCCAGCAGCCAAGCCTCGGACAGAGAGCAGTTCTTC. J is TRBJ2-1 and V is TRBV14; D is possibly TRBD1 (6 bases). V was pared by 1 base and J by 10 bases, with 11 bases between. The CDR3 runs 13 residues. In germline, CDR1 is SGHDN, CDR2 FVKESK. Together with reference TRBV14 and TRBJ2-1, the CDR3 gives the full variable domain: EAGVTQFPSHSVIEKGQTVTLRCDPISGHDNLYWYRRVMGKEIKFLLHFVKESKQDESGMPNNRFLAERTGGTYSTLKVQPAELEDSGVYFCASSQASDREQFFGPGTRLTVL.

V is TRBV19 and J is TRBJ2-7; perhaps TRBD1 as D (5 bases). This CDR3 spans 13 amino acids. The V and J ends lost 6 bases and 3 bases respectively, with 12 bases between them. Germline V gene lookup returns CDR1 LNHDA and CDR2 SQIVND (reference sequence). For the CDR3, the DNA is TGTGCCAGTAGCCCCCGGACACACTACGAGCAGTACTTC. Translated: CASSPRTHYEQYF.

The chain links TRBV4-1 to TRBJ1-1; a weak D match, TRBD1 (5 bases). The V end lost 4 bases, the J end lost 1 base, and 13 bases lay between the germline ends. This CDR3 contains 15 residues. Germline lookup yields CDR1 MGHRA and CDR2 YSYEKL. This chain's CDR3 is CASSRLGAENTEAFF. The CDR3 nucleotides are TGCGCCAGCAGCCGCCTAGGGGCAGAGAACACTGAAGCTTTCTTT.

This clone was observed once. The chain joins TRBV19 to TRBJ1-5, with D perhaps TRBD1 (5 bases). The V end was cut by 3 bases, the J end by 3 bases, with 9 bases between. CDR3 length: 14 amino acids. In germline, CDR1 is LNHDA, CDR2 SQIVND (reference sequence). CDR3: CASSMFRDNQPQHF. CDR3 sequence (DNA): TGTGCCAGTAGTATGTTCAGGGACAATCAGCCCCAGCATTTT.

This sequence joins TRBV14 and TRBJ1-2; 8 nucleotides agree with TRBD1. Trimming cost V 0 bases and J 0 bases; bases outside gene matches: 9. The CDR3 is 18 residues long. CDR1 is SGHDN, CDR2 FVKESK, per germline. The CDR3 loop reads CASSQESLRGPANYGYTF. CDR3 coding DNA: TGTGCCAGCAGCCAAGAATCCCTCAGGGGGCCCGCTAACTATGGCTACACCTTC.

This chain links TRBV18 with TRBJ1-2, with D tentatively TRBD1 (5 bases). Germline CDR1 reads KGHSH; CDR2 reads LQKENI. Trimming cost V 6 bases and J 7 bases, with 18 bases left between them. The CDR3 spans 14 residues. CDR3 protein: CASSPGGGIGGYTF. The CDR3 region has the DNA TGTGCCAGCTCCCCAGGTGGGGGGATCGGTGGCTACACCTTC.